Presented here are 8 T cell receptor beta chains from one specimen sequenced in a study of shared clonotypes between healthy human individuals (dated by TCRdb to about 2020). Libraries were constructed by the immunoSEQ multiplex PCR assay. TCRdb took this table from immuneACCESS and kept in-frame rearrangements with V and J called. Such tables lack part of the clones; where checked against another copy, unresolved V genes explain under half of the gap, and the rest is unexplained. This sample gives about 1.1 million clones in total; roughly 80% of them show up just once. The top ten clones comprise almost 0.9% of the sample. The sample was memory CD4+ T cells from PBMCs. The cell subset or site label of this sample denotes: CD45RA-negative fraction. Receptor source: a man younger than 35 in good health. Some clones in this sample may be carry-over from other donors' samples.

The chain links TRBV5-1 to TRBJ2-3; D gene unclear. CDR3 length: 12 amino acids. The V end was cut by 5 bases, the J end by 2 bases, with 6 bases between. CDR1 is SGHRS, CDR2 YFSETQ, per germline. The CDR3 reads CASRESTDTQYF. DNA of the CDR3: TGCGCCAGCAGGGAGTCCACAGATACGCAGTATTTT.

The V and J genes are TRBV5-4 and TRBJ2-1; 10 nucleotides align to TRBD2. V shed 0 bases, J shed 1 base, and the junction held 1 base outside the gene matches. The CDR3 runs to 16 residues. The germline gives CDR1 SGHNT, CDR2 YYREEE (reference sequence). This CDR3 reads CASSLGTSGSYNEQFF. The CDR3, as DNA: TGTGCCAGCAGCTTGGGGACTAGCGGATCCTACAATGAGCAGTTCTTC.

J is TRBJ1-2 and V is TRBV2, with 9 bases that match TRBD1. Germline CDR1 is SNHLY and CDR2 is FYNNEI. The CDR3 sequence is 16 residues long. The V gene end was trimmed by 4 bases and the J gene end by 3 bases; junction bases not matched to a gene: 9. The CDR3 nucleotides are TGTGCCAGCAGTGGAGTCCCGGGACAGGGAGACTATGGCTACACCTTC. Protein product: CASSGVPGQGDYGYTF.

In DNA, the CDR3 is TGTGCCAGCAGCCAAGAGGACCGACTCTCTGGAAACACCATATATTTT. The encoded protein is CASSQEDRLSGNTIYF. The J gene is TRBJ1-3, the V gene TRBV4-2; D not resolved. There are 16 residues in the CDR3. Germline values: CDR1 LGHNA, CDR2 YNFKEQ. Trimming removed 0 bases from V and 0 bases from J, with 9 bases in between.

The chain carries TRBV7-2 and TRBJ1-2, with D possibly TRBD1 on 6 matching bases. The CDR3 has 15 amino acids. The ends were cut back, 2 bases at V and 0 bases at J, with 10 bases in the middle. Germline assignment: CDR1 SGHTA and CDR2 FQGNSA. CDR3 coding DNA: TGTGCCAGCAGCTTAAGGGGGGGGCCTAACTATGGCTACACCTTC. Protein sequence: CASSLRGGPNYGYTF. Full variable domain (missing parts from reference TRBV7-2 and TRBJ1-2): GAGVSQSPSNKVTEKGKDVELRCDPISGHTALYWYRQSLGQGLEFLIYFQGNSAPDKSGLPSDRFSAERTGGSVSTLTIQRTQQEDSAVYLCASSLRGGPNYGYTFGSGTRLTVV.

The chain carries TRBV9 and TRBJ1-5, with D maybe TRBD1 (6 bases). Germline V CDR1 and CDR2: SGDLS, YYNGEE. The CDR3 loop spans 14 amino acids. The ends were cut back, 4 bases at V and 6 bases at J, with 14 bases in the middle. CDR3 protein: CASSYSGGLQPQHF. As DNA, the CDR3 is TGTGCCAGCAGCTACTCGGGGGGCCTTCAGCCCCAGCATTTT.

The chain recombines TRBV5-4 with TRBJ2-1; D perhaps matches TRBD1 (6 bases). This CDR3 comprises 14 residues. Trimming took off 3 bases at V and 10 bases at J, with 17 bases between the two ends. Germline loops: CDR1 SGHNT, CDR2 YYREEE (reference sequence). For the CDR3, the DNA is TGTGCCAGCAGCTCAGGGACGGACAGTAGGGAGCAGTTCTTC. It is translated as CASSSGTDSREQFF. The full variable domain, completed using reference TRBV5-4 and TRBJ2-1, is ETGVTQSPTHLIKTRGQQVTLRCSSQSGHNTVSWYQQALGQGPQFIFQYYREEENGRGNFPPRFSGLQFPNYSSELNVNALELDDSALYLCASSSGTDSREQFFGPGTRLTVL.

A few counts support this clone. The chain carries TRBV25-1 and TRBJ1-1; no reliable D call. The CDR3 is 11 amino acids. Germline values: CDR1 MGHDK, CDR2 SYGVNS. V gave up 3 bases and J gave up 8 bases, with 7 bases separating them. Here the CDR3 DNA reads TGTGCCAGCAGTGACTTGACAGAAGCTTTCTTT. Translation: CASSDLTEAFF.